Only a few counts were recorded for the clone carrying this T cell receptor (beta chain). What it binds is unknown. This record comes from a study of naive and memory T cell subsets. Study-level points and caveats: In naive cells, over 95% of TCR sequences were seen only once.

The CDR3 length is 14 residues. Germline V gene sequence: CDR1 SQVTM, CDR2 ANQGSEA. V dropped 7 bases and J dropped 4 bases, with 18 bases sitting between them. After the first PCR, alpha and beta chain libraries were processed separately. Both TRBC1 and TRBC2 were covered by a beta constant-region primer of two equimolar oligonucleotides. Four rounds of PCR amplified the ligated cDNA using nested alpha and beta constant-region primers plus SP2. TCRdb independently ran MiXCR on the UMI-ligation and nested PCR reads; one entry per CDR3 protein. The table lists 20,000 to 25,000 distinct CDR3 sequences, around 10% of them singletons.

The chain recombines TRBV29-1 with TRBJ2-3; D remains unclear. This receptor was taken from a human donor in good health. Sequenced material: central memory CD8+ T cells from blood. The CDR3 loop reads CSAHRARRSDTQYF. CDR3 nucleotides: TGCAGCGCTCACCGGGCTAGAAGGTCAGATACGCAGTATTTT.